This T cell receptor (beta chain) was documented in a study of graft-versus-host responses after intestinal transplantation. Method: immunoSEQ multiplex PCR; TCRdb's copy keeps in-frame clones and lacks some. The top ten clones hold roughly 1.4% of a sample with over 75,000 clones, roughly 88% of them seen once. Notes on this clone: The junction shows a germline mismatch at one end, possibly a read error.

The receptor was isolated from a human patient who received an intestinal transplant, so some T cells may come from the graft donor. The sample here was PBMCs, taken 255 days after intestinal transplant.

DNA for the CDR3: TGTGCTAGCAGCTTCACCACCGGGACAGTGGAAGAGACCCAGTACTTC. Its translation: CASSFTTGTVEETQYF. The gene calls are TRBV7-7 and TRBJ2-5; 7 nucleotides line up with TRBD1. This CDR3 has 16 amino acids. Germline V gives CDR1 SSHAT, CDR2 FNYEAQ (reference sequence).